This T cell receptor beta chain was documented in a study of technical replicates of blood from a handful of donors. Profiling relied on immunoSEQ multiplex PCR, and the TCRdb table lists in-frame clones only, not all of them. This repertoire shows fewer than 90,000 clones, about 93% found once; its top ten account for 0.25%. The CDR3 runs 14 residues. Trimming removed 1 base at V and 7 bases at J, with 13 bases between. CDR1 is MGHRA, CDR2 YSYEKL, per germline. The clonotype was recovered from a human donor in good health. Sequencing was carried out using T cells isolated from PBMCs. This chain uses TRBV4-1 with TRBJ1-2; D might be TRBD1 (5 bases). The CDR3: CASSQVSGPGGYTF. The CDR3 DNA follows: TGCGCCAGCAGCCAAGTGTCAGGGCCCGGTGGCTACACCTTC.